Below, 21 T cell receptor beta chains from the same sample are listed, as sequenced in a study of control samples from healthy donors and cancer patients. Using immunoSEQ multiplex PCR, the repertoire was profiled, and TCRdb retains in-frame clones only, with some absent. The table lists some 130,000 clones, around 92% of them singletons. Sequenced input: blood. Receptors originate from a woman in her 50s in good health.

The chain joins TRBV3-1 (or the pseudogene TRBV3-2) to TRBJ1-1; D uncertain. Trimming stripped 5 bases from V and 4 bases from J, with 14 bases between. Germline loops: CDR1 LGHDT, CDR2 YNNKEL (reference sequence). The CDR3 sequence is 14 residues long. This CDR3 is CASSLTRQGTEAFF. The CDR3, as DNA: TGTGCCAGCAGCTTGACACGCCAAGGCACTGAAGCTTTCTTT.

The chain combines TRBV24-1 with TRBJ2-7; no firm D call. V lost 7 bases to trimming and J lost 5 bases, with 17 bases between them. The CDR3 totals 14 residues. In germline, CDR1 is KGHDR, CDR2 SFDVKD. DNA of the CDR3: TGTGCCACCAGCGATACCACAGAATCCCACGAGCAGTACTTC. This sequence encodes CATSDTTESHEQYF.

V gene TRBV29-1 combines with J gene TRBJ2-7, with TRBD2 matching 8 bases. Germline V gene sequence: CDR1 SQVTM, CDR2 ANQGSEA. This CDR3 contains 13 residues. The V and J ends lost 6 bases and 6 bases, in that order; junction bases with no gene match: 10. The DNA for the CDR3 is TGCAGCGTGGGAGAGCGGGAGTTCTCCGAGCAGTACTTC. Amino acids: CSVGEREFSEQYF.

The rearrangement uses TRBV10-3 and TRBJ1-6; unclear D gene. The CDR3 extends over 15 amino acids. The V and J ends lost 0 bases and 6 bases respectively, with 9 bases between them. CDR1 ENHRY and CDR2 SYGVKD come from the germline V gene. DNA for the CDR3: TGTGCCATCAGTGAGTCTCAGGCCCCTAATTCACCCCTCCACTTT. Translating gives CAISESQAPNSPLHF.

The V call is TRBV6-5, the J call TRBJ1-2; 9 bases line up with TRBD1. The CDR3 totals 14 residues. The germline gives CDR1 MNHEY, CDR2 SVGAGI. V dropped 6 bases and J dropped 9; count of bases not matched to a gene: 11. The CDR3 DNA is TGTGCCAGCAGCCAACCCGGGACAGGGAGGCGCTACACCTTC. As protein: CASSQPGTGRRYTF.

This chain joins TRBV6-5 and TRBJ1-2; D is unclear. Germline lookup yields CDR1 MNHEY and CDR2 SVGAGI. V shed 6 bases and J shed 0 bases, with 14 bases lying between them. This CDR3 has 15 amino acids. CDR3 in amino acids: CASRPTENPNYGYTF. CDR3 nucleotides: TGTGCCAGCAGACCTACCGAGAATCCTAACTATGGCTACACCTTC.

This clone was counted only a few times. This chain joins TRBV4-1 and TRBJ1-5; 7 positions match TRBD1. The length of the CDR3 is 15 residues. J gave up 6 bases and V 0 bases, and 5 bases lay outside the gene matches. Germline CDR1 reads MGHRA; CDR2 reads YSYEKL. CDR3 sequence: CASSQDKGGPQPQHF. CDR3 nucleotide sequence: TGCGCCAGCAGCCAAGATAAAGGGGGCCCTCAGCCCCAGCATTTT.

The CDR3 reads CASSLRGFGNTIYF. The CDR3 DNA follows: TGTGCCAGCAGCTTGCGAGGGTTTGGAAACACCATATATTTT. The genes are TRBV5-4 and TRBJ1-3; no firm D call. Germline CDR1 SGHNT, CDR2 YYREEE (reference sequence). Trimming removed 1 base at V and 3 bases at J, with 8 bases between. This CDR3 spans 14 amino acids.

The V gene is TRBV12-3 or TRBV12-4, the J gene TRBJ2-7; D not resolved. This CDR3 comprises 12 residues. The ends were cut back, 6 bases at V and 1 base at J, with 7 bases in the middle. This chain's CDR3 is CASRSDSYEQYF. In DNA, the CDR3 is TGTGCCAGCAGGTCAGATTCCTACGAGCAGTACTTC.

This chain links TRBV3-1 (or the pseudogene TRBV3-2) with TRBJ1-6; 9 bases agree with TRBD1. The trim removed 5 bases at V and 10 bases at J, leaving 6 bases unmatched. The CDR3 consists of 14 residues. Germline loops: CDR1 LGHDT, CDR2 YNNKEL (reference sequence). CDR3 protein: CASSAWTGVSPLHF. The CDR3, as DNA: TGTGCCAGCAGCGCTTGGACAGGGGTATCACCCCTCCACTTT.

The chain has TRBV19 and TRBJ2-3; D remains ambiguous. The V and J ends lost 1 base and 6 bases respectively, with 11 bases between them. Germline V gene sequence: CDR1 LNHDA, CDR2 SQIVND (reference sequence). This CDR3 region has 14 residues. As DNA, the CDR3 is TGTGCCAGTAGTATAGTCTTTGGTTCCGATACGCAGTATTTT. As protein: CASSIVFGSDTQYF.

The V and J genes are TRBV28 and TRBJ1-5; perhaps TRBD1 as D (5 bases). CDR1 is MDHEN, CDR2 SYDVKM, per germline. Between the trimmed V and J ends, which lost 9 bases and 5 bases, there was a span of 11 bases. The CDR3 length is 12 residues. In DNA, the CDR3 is TGTGCCAGTTCGTGGGGGGATCAGCCCCAGCATTTT. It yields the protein CASSWGDQPQHF. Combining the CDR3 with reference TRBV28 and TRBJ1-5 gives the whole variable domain DVKVTQSSRYLVKRTGEKVFLECVQDMDHENMFWYRQDPGLGLRLIYFSYDVKMKEKGDIPEGYSVSREKKERFSLILESASTNQTSMYLCASSWGDQPQHFGDGTRLSIL.

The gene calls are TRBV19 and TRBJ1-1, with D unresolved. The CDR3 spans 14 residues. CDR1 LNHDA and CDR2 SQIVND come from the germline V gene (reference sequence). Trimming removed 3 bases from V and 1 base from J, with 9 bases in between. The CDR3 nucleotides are TGTGCCAGTAGTATCGTACAGCGGAACACTGAAGCTTTCTTT. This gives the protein CASSIVQRNTEAFF.

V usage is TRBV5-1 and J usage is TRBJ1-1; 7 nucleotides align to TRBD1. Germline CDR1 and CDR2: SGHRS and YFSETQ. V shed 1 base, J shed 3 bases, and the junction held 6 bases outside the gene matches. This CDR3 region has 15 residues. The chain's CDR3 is CASSLPDRTHTEAFF. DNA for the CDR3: TGCGCCAGCAGCTTGCCGGACAGGACCCACACTGAAGCTTTCTTT.

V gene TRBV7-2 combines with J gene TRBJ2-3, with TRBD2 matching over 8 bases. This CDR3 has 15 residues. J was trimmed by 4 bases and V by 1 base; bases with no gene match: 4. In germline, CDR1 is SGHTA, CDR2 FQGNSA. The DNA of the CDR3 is TGTGCCAGCAGCTTAGGGACTAGCCGGGCAGATACGCAGTATTTT. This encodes CASSLGTSRADTQYF. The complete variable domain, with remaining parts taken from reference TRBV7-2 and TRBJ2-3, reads GAGVSQSPSNKVTEKGKDVELRCDPISGHTALYWYRQSLGQGLEFLIYFQGNSAPDKSGLPSDRFSAERTGGSVSTLTIQRTQQEDSAVYLCASSLGTSRADTQYFGPGTRLTVL.

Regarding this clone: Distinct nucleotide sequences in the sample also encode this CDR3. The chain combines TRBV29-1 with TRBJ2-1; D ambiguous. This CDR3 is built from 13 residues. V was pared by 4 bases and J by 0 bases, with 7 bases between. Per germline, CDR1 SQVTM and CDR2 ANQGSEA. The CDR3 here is CSVGAVSYNEQFF. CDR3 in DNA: TGCAGCGTTGGGGCCGTCTCCTACAATGAGCAGTTCTTC.

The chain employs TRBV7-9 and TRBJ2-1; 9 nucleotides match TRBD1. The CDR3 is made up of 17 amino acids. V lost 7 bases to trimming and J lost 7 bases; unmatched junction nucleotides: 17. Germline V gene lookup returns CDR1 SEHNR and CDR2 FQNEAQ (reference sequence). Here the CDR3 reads CASTFRGGQGIRNEQFF. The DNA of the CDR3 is TGTGCCAGCACCTTTAGGGGGGGACAGGGCATTAGGAATGAGCAGTTCTTC.

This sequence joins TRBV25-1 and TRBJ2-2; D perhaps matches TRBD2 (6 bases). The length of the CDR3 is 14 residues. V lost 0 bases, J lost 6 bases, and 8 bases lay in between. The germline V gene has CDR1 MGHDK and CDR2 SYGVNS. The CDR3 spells CASSEYSGAGELFF. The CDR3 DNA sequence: TGTGCCAGCAGTGAATATTCGGGGGCCGGGGAGCTGTTTTTT.

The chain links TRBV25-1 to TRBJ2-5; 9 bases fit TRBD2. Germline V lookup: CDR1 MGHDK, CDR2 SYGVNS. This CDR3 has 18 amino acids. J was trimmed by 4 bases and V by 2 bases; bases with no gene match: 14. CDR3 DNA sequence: TGTGCCAGCAGTGAACCTCCCTGGGGGGTAGCGGGAGCAGAGACCCAGTACTTC. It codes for CASSEPPWGVAGAETQYF.

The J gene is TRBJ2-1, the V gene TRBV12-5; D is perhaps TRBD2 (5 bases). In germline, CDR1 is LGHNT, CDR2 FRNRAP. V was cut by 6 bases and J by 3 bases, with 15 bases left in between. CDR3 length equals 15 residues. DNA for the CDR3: TGTGCTAGTGGACCTGACCAGCGGCTCTACAATGAGCAGTTCTTC. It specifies CASGPDQRLYNEQFF.

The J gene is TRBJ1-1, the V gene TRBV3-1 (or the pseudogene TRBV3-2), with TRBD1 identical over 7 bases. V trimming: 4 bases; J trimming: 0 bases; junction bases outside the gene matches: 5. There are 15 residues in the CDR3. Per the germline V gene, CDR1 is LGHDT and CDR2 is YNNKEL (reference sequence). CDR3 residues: CASSLLGQVNTEAFF. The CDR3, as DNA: TGTGCCAGCAGCCTCCTAGGACAGGTGAACACTGAAGCTTTCTTT.